This T cell receptor beta chain was observed in a study of T-cell memory formation after mild COVID-19. In regard to this clonotype: The antigen is unknown.

The V gene's germline CDR1 is DFQATT and CDR2 SNEGSKA (reference sequence). Between the trimmed V and J ends, which lost 6 bases and 3 bases, there was a span of 14 bases. The CDR3 sequence is 13 residues long. Findings and caveats of the study: A second wave expanding day 15 to 37 was CD4+-biased; contracting clones were balanced.

TCRdb ran MiXCR on the 5' RACE reads and lists one entry per CDR3 protein. This table holds approximately 250,000 distinct CDR3 sequences, about 16% found once. The chain is built from TRBV20-1 and TRBJ1-1; D unresolved. Sequenced sample: PBMCs or a T cell subset sorted from them (not recorded which). The sequence was obtained from a man younger than 35 who had mild COVID-19 (a few samples of this study predate the infection). Cell type and time point are not known. The CDR3 spells CSAPRGPDTEAFF. The CDR3 DNA reads TGCAGTGCCCCCCGGGGTCCGGACACTGAAGCTTTCTTT.